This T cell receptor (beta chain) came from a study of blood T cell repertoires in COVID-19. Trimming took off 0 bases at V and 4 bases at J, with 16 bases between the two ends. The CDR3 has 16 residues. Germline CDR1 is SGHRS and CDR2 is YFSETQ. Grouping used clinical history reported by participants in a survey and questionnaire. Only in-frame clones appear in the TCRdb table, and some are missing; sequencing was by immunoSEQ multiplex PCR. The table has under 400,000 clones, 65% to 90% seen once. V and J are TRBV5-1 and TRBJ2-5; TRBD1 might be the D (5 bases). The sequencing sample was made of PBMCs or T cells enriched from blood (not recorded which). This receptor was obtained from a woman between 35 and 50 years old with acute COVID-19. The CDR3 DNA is TGCGCCAGCAGCTTGGAAGTCAGGGCATTCGGAGAGACCCAGTACTTC. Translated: CASSLEVRAFGETQYF.